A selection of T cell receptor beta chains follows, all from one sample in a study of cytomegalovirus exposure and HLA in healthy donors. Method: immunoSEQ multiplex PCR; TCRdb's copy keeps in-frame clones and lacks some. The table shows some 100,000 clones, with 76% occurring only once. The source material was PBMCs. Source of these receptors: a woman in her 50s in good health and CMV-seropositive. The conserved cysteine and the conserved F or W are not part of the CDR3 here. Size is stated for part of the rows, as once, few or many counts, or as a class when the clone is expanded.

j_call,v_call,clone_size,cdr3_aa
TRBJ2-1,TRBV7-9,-,ASSPRPSDEQF
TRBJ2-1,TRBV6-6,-,ASSFGLAGGDEQF
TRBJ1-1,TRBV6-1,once,ASSDAGLNTEAF
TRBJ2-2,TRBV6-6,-,ASSNRAAAAGELF
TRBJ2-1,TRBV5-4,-,ASSLVADSYNEQF
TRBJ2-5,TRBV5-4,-,ASSPLTSGGGETQY
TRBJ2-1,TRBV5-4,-,ASSLADRDLNEQF
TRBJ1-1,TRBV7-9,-,SSTPDRAGRNTEAF
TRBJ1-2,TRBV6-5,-,ASSSQGALNYGYT
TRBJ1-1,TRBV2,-,ASSGGAITSLNTEAF
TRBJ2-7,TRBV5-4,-,ASSRERASYEQY
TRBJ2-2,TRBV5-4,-,ASSLSRPNTGELF
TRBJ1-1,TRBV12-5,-,ASFEEGNTEAF
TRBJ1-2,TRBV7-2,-,ASSAGAGYGYT
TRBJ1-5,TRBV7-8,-,ASSPDRDQPQH
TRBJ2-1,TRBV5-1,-,ASSLAQGPYNEQF
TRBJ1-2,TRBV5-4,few,ASSVDSNYGYT
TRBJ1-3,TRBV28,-,ASRGTGGESSGNTIY